This T cell receptor beta chain was identified in a study of post-analysis software for immune sequencing data. Whole-study findings and limits: Samples prepared in the same batch strongly co-clustered by F measure. Elevated frequency relative to controls characterized roughly five TRBV segments in patients, TRBV5-6, TRBV5-1 and TRBV20-1 among them. For normalized Chao1 diversity, multiple sclerosis patients scored significantly lower than controls did.

Germline-derived CDR1 and CDR2 are DFQATT and SNEGSKA (reference sequence). CDR3 length: 14 residues. J gave up 0 bases and V 3 bases, and 5 bases lay outside the gene matches. Comment on this clonotype: The antigen remains unidentified.

The TCR beta cDNA libraries contained unique molecular identifiers. TCRdb analysed the PCR reads with MiXCR anew, one entry per CDR3 protein. The sample records 600,000 to 750,000 distinct CDR3 sequences, about 60% being singletons. The TCR comes from a girl aged 2 to 9 with multiple sclerosis. The sequenced sample was blood. The chain is built from TRBV20-1 and TRBJ2-7; 7 bases map to TRBD2. The CDR3, as DNA: TGCAGTGCTAGCGTGCCTAGCGGCTCCTACGAGCAGTACTTC. Its protein is CSASVPSGSYEQYF.